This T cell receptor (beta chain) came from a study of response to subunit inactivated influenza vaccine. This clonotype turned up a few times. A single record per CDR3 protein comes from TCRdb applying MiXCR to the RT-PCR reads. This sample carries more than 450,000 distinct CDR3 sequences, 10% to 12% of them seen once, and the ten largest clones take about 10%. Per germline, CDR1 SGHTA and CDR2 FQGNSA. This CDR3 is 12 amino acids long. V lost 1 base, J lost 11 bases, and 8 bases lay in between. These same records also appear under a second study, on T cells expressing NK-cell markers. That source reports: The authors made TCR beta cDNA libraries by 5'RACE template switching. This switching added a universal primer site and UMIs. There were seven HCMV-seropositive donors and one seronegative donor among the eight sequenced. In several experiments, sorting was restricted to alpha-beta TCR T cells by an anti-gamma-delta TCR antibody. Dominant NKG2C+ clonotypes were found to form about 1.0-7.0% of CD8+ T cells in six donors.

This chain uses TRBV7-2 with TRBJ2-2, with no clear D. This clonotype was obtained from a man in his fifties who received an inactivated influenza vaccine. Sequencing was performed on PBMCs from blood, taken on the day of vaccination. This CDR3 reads CASSLGFSELFF. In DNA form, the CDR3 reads TGTGCCAGCAGCTTAGGTTTTAGTGAGCTGTTTTTT.